This entry features one TCR beta chain sequence. This sample is part of a study of cytomegalovirus exposure and HLA in healthy donors. From germline, CDR1 is LNHDA and CDR2 SQIVND (reference sequence). The CDR3 covers 15 residues. The V segment lost 4 bases and the J segment 2 bases; nucleotides outside the gene matches: 5. The primer mix had 60 Vbeta and 13 Jbeta primers. Libraries were prepared by immunoSEQ multiplex PCR; TCRdb keeps only in-frame clonotypes and omits some of them. The table shows 120,000 to 150,000 clones, with over 70% occurring only once. The sample comprised PBMCs. The V call is TRBV19, the J call TRBJ1-2, with TRBD1 matching over 9 bases. This sequence was found in a woman aged 40 to 49 in good health and CMV-seropositive. CDR3 region: CASSRAGQGNYGYTF. CDR3 DNA: TGTGCCAGTAGTAGGGCGGGACAGGGAAACTATGGCTACACCTTC.